Included here is one TCR beta chain sequence, with context. The sample originates from a study of cytomegalovirus exposure and HLA in healthy donors. CDR3 length: 18 residues. The V gene's germline CDR1 is SGHTA and CDR2 FQGNSA. V was clipped by 1 base and J by 1 base, with 17 bases between them. Libraries were prepared by immunoSEQ multiplex PCR; TCRdb keeps only in-frame clonotypes and omits some of them. The sample lists roughly 130,000 clones, roughly 81% seen once, with approximately 1.5% in the top ten. The TCR was taken from a woman aged 25-40 years in good health and CMV-seronegative. The chain couples TRBV7-2 to TRBJ1-5, with D perhaps TRBD1 (5 bases). Sequencing was done on a sample of PBMCs. This CDR3 reads CASSLVVLGGASNQPQHF. The CDR3 bases are TGTGCCAGCAGCTTAGTTGTATTGGGAGGGGCGAGCAATCAGCCCCAGCATTTT.